Shown below are 5 T cell receptor beta chains from a single sample sequenced in a study of beta chain features in type 1 diabetes. General study findings and limits: Moderately but significantly shorter TCRB CDR3s were found in Type 1 diabetes patients in all four CD4+ subsets.

These receptors are not linked to any known antigen. What was sequenced were expressed TCRB transcripts, since all of the isolated RNA had been reverse transcribed. Assay used: immunoSEQ multiplex PCR; TCRdb lists only in-frame clones, some missing. The sample includes roughly 28,000 clones, 56% of them seen just once. The sequenced sample was Tregs from blood. All receptors derive from a woman in her late teens or twenties with type 1 diabetes.

This clone was counted a single time. The V call is TRBV14, the J call TRBJ1-1; D remains unclear. The germline gives CDR1 SGHDN, CDR2 FVKESK. The CDR3 has 13 residues. Trimming cost V 2 bases and J 7 bases, with 11 bases left between them. CDR3 in amino acids: CASSQLRESEAFF. The CDR3, as DNA: TGTGCCAGCAGCCAATTAAGGGAGAGTGAAGCTTTCTTT.

This sequence joins TRBV7-8 and TRBJ2-5, with TRBD2 matching 8 bases. TRBJ2-7 explains the end of the DNA better; the J call may be wrong. The CDR3 sequence is 15 residues long. CDR1 is SGHVS, CDR2 FQNEAQ, per germline. The CDR3 reads CASSLETGGQYEQYF. Written as DNA, the CDR3 is TGTGCCAGCAGCTTAGAGACGGGAGGGCAGTACGAGCAGTACTTC.

This clone occurred a few times. V and J are TRBV18 and TRBJ2-2; D possibly corresponds to TRBD1 (6 bases). The CDR3 is made up of 14 amino acids. The germline V gene has CDR1 KGHSH and CDR2 LQKENI. The germline V and J ends were trimmed by 6 bases and 5 bases, with 13 bases remaining between them. CDR3 loop: CASSQGQTTGELFF. Here the CDR3 DNA reads TGTGCCAGCTCGCAAGGACAGACGACCGGGGAGCTGTTTTTT.

The rearrangement uses TRBV18 and TRBJ1-6; 8 positions match TRBD1. The CDR3 is 14 amino acids. The junction had 7 bases not matched to a gene; V was cut back by 5 bases and J by 10 bases. Germline V gene data show CDR1 as KGHSH and CDR2 as LQKENI. CDR3 region: CASSKTGEESPLHF. The CDR3 DNA reads as TGTGCCAGCTCAAAGACAGGGGAGGAGTCACCCCTCCACTTT.

The chain uses TRBV7-2 and TRBJ2-7, with D perhaps TRBD2 (7 bases). Trimming took 2 bases from V and 0 from J, leaving 14 bases between them. This CDR3 is 16 amino acids long. Germline V lookup: CDR1 SGHTA, CDR2 FQGNSA. The CDR3 sequence: CASSLYGGGGSYEQYF. CDR3 DNA sequence: TGTGCCAGCAGCTTATACGGGGGAGGGGGCTCCTACGAGCAGTACTTC.